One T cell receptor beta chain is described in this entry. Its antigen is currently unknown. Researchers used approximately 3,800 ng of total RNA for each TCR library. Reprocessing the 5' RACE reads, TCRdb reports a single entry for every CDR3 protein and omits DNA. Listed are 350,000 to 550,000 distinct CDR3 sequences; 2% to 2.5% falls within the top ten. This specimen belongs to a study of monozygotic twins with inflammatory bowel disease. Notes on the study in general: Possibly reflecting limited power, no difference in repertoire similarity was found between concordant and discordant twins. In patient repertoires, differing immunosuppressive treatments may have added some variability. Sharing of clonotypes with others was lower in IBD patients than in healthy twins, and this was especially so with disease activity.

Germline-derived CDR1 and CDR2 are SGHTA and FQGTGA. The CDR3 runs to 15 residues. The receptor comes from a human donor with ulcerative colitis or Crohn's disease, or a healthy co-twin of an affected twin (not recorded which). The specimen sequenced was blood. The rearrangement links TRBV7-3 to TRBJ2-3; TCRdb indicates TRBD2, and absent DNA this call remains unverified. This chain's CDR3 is CASSTGLAGGDTQYF.